This TCR beta chain was observed in a study of CD8 T cells in Susac syndrome. Study-wide results and limits: The TCR sequencing and HLA analysis in the study involved a relatively small number of individuals, as the study acknowledged.

Regarding this clonotype: Its antigen is still unknown.

The CDR3 sequence is 15 residues long. Deletions cut 0 bases from V and 2 bases from J, with 8 bases between. The germline CDR1 and CDR2 sequences are SGDLS and YYNGEE. Random hexamers served to reverse transcribe roughly 0.45 to 1 ug RNA. TCRdb itself ran the immunoSEQ multiplex PCR reads through MiXCR, one entry per CDR3 protein. The sample includes some 70,000 distinct CDR3 sequences, over 85% of them seen just once. This chain uses TRBV9 with TRBJ2-2; D tentatively reads TRBD1 or TRBD2 (5 bases each). Material for sequencing was CD8+ T cells from PBMCs. The source of this sequence is a human donor with multiple sclerosis. The CDR3 DNA reads as TGTGCCAGCAGCGTAGCCGGGGCCAACACCGGGGAGCTGTTTTTT. Translation gives CASSVAGANTGELFF.